This passage covers 2 T cell receptor beta chains from one sample sequenced in a study of T cell repertoires in cytomegalovirus infection (dated by TCRdb to between 2018 and 2021). For sequencing, an Illumina HiSeq 1500 was employed. TCRdb's own reprocessing of the public reads used fastp at Q25 and MiXCR and kept productive beta chains. Every distinct CDR3 protein forms one entry, paired with its most common genes and DNA. The sample table records around 900,000 distinct CDR3 sequences; less than 40% of these occur just once. The ten biggest clones cover around 15% of the sample. Read against the paper, the sample's treatment or condition label means: in vitro stimulation with specific CMV peptide epitopes to enrich CMV-specific T cells. Their target antigens are unknown. The source material was cultured CD8+ T cells from PBMCs, sampled from culture after CMV antigen stimulation. These receptors were obtained from a human donor in good health (CMV status not recorded). Some clones in this sample may be carry-over from other donors' samples.

This clonotype was counted only a few times. The chain is built from TRBV12-3 or TRBV12-4 and TRBJ2-1, with D perhaps assigned TRBD1 or TRBD2 (6 bases each). The CDR3 has 14 residues. V was cut by 5 bases and J by 5 bases, with 13 bases left in between. CDR3 protein: CASSPRGLHNEQFF. The CDR3 bases are TGTGCCAGCAGTCCCAGGGGACTCCACAATGAGCAGTTCTTC.

This clonotype was counted only a few times. The chain joins TRBV10-3 to TRBJ1-3; D not resolved. CDR3 length: 15 residues. CDR1 and CDR2 (germline): ENHRY, SYGVKD. V shed 6 bases and J shed 3 bases, with 15 bases lying between them. Written as DNA, the CDR3 is TGTGCCATCAGGAGACGGGGTCTCGGTGGAAACACCATATATTTT. Its protein is CAIRRRGLGGNTIYF.